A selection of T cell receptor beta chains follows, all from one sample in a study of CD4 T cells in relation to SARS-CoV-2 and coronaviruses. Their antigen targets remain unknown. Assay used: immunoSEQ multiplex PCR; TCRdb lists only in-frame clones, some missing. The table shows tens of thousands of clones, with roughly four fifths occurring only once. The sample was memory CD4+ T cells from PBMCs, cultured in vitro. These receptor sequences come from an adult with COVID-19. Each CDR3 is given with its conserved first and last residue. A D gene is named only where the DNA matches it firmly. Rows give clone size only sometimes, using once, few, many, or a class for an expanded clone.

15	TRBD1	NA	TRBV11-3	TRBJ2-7	TGTGCCAGCAGCTTAGGACAGGGGGCGCTGAACGAGCAGTACTTC	CASSLGQGALNEQYF
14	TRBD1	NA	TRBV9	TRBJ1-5	TGTGCCAGCAGCGCACAGGGGGCCGGACAGCCCCAGCATTTT	CASSAQGAGQPQHF
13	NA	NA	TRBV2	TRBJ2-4	TGTGCCAGCCAGGAACAGGGATTCGGCATTCAGTACTTC	CASQEQGFGIQYF
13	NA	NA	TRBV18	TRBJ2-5	TGTGCCAGCTCCAAGGACAGAAAAGAGACCCAGTACTTC	CASSKDRKETQYF
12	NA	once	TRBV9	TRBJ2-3	TGTGCCAGCAGCGTAATGACAGATACGCAGTATTTT	CASSVMTDTQYF
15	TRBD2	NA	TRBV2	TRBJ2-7	TGTGCCAGCGGGACTAGCGGGGCTATACACTACGAGCAGTACTTC	CASGTSGAIHYEQYF
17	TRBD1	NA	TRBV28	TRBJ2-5	TGTGCCAGCAGTTACCCCGGGACAGAATCCCCAGTCGAGACCCAGTACTTC	CASSYPGTESPVETQYF
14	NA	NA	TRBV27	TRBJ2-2	TGTGCCAGCAGTTCTTATGCGGGGACCGGGGAGCTGTTTTTT	CASSSYAGTGELFF
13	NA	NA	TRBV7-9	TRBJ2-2	TGTGCCAGCAGCCCGTCCAACACCGGGGAGCTGTTTTTT	CASSPSNTGELFF
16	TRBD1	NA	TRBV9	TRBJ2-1	TGTGCCAGCAGCGTTTATGGGCAGGGGGTCTACAATGAGCAGTTCTTC	CASSVYGQGVYNEQFF
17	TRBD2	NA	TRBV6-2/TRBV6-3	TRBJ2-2	TGTGCCAGCAGTAAACGGACTAGCGGGGAGAACACCGGGGAGCTGTTTTTT	CASSKRTSGENTGELFF
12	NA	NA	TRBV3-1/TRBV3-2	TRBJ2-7	TGTGCCAGCAGCCAACCCCACTACGAGCAGTACTTC	CASSQPHYEQYF
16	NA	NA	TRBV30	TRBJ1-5	TGTGCCTGGAGTGCCCACCTGAGGGAGGCCAATCAGCCCCAGCATTTT	CAWSAHLREANQPQHF
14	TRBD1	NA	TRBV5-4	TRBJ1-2	TGTGCCAGCAGCCCCACAAGACAGGGCTATGGCTACACCTTC	CASSPTRQGYGYTF
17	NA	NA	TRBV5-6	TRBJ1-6	TGTGCCAGCAGCTCCCTCGCCCAGAGCTCCTATAATTCACCCCTCCACTTT	CASSSLAQSSYNSPLHF
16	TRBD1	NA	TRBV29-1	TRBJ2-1	TGCAGCGTTGAATTTACCGGGACAGGTACTTACAATGAGCAGTTCTTC	CSVEFTGTGTYNEQFF